These T cell receptor beta chains were read from a single sample in a study of cytomegalovirus exposure and HLA in healthy donors. Clones were read by immunoSEQ multiplex PCR, and TCRdb kept only the in-frame ones, dropping some. The table has some 150,000 clones, about 89% seen once. Sequences were obtained from PBMCs. Receptor source: a man younger than 35 in good health and CMV-seronegative. Each CDR3 is given with its conserved first and last residue. A D gene is named only where the DNA matches it firmly. Rows may omit the clone size; those that give it use once, few, many or a size class.

d_call	clone_size	v_call	j_call	cdr3_aa	cdr3_nt
NA	NA	TRBV11-3	TRBJ1-1	CASSPLQVAGTEAFF	TGTGCCAGCAGCCCTCTCCAGGTTGCGGGCACTGAAGCTTTCTTT
TRBD1	NA	TRBV7-2	TRBJ2-1	CASSFRDSYNEQFF	TGTGCCAGCAGCTTCCGGGACAGCTACAATGAGCAGTTCTTC
NA	few	TRBV7-9	TRBJ1-2	CASSAQNGYTF	TGTGCCAGCAGCGCACAGAATGGCTACACCTTC
TRBD1	NA	TRBV29-1	TRBJ2-6	CSVWDSGDSGANVLTF	TGCAGCGTTTGGGACAGTGGGGACTCTGGGGCCAACGTCCTGACTTTC
TRBD2	NA	TRBV4-3	TRBJ2-1	CASRLALNYNEQFF	TGCGCCAGCAGACTAGCGCTAAACTACAATGAGCAGTTCTTC
TRBD1	NA	TRBV29-1	TRBJ1-2	CSVGQGTNYGYTF	TGCAGCGTAGGACAGGGAACTAACTATGGCTACACCTTC
NA	NA	TRBV19	TRBJ1-3	CASSTTGDSLGVNF	TGTGCCAGTAGTACCACCGGGGACTCCTTAGGGGTTAATTTT
TRBD2	NA	TRBV2	TRBJ2-1	CASSQRGGYNEQFF	TGTGCCAGCAGCCAGCGGGGGGGGTACAATGAGCAGTTCTTC
TRBD1	NA	TRBV5-1	TRBJ1-3	CASGQGATGSGNTIYF	TGCGCCAGCGGACAGGGGGCGACTGGCTCTGGAAACACCATATATTTT
NA	NA	TRBV6-5	TRBJ2-7	CASSYSYSTYEQYF	TGTGCCAGCAGTTACTCATACTCGACCTACGAGCAGTACTTC
TRBD2	once	TRBV4-1	TRBJ2-5	CASSQDVFFGASGAQETQYF	TGCGCCAGCAGCCAAGATGTATTTTTCGGTGCTAGCGGGGCGCAAGAGACCCAGTACTTC
NA	NA	TRBV6-1	TRBJ2-2	CASRSTATTGELFF	TGTGCCAGCAGGTCCACCGCTACCACCGGGGAGCTGTTTTTT
NA	NA	TRBV7-9	TRBJ2-3	CASRPRDRSPSTDTQYF	TGTGCCAGCAGACCCCGTGACAGATCGCCTAGCACAGATACGCAGTATTTT
NA	NA	TRBV6-6	TRBJ2-4	CASSGTSPKNIQYF	TGTGCCAGCAGCGGAACTAGCCCGAAAAACATTCAGTACTTC
TRBD2	NA	TRBV6-6	TRBJ2-1	CASSYTSGTSGNEQFF	TGTGCCAGCAGTTACACCTCCGGGACTAGCGGCAATGAGCAGTTCTTC
TRBD1	NA	TRBV9	TRBJ1-5	CASSIQGDQPQHF	TGTGCCAGCAGCATCCAGGGGGATCAGCCCCAGCATTTT
TRBD2	NA	TRBV12-5	TRBJ2-3	CASGPGGTQYF	TGTGCTAGTGGCCCGGGGGGTACGCAGTATTTT
NA	NA	TRBV28	TRBJ2-7	CASSGRLAALSYEQYF	TGTGCCAGCAGCGGCCGGTTGGCGGCCCTCTCCTACGAGCAGTACTTC
TRBD2	NA	TRBV5-5	TRBJ2-3	CASSLLPSGGRDTQYF	TGTGCCAGCAGCTTGCTCCCTAGCGGGGGGAGGGATACGCAGTATTTT
NA	NA	TRBV7-9	TRBJ1-4	CASSLRGDEKLFF	TGTGCCAGCAGCCTCCGGGGGGATGAAAAACTGTTTTTT
TRBD2	NA	TRBV18	TRBJ2-1	CASGMGLAGPYNEQFF	TGTGCCAGCGGCATGGGACTAGCGGGACCTTACAATGAGCAGTTCTTC
TRBD1	NA	TRBV28	TRBJ1-1	CASSPRGQGITEAFF	TGTGCCAGCAGTCCTCGGGGACAGGGTATAACTGAAGCTTTCTTT
TRBD1	NA	TRBV2	TRBJ1-1	CASRRDREYTEAFF	TGTGCCAGTCGCCGGGACAGGGAATACACTGAAGCTTTCTTT
NA	NA	TRBV4-1	TRBJ2-1	CASSQDSTISYNEQFF	TGCGCCAGCAGCCAAGATTCGACTATCTCCTACAATGAGCAGTTCTTC
TRBD1	NA	TRBV9	TRBJ2-5	CASSGALTGVQETQYF	TGTGCCAGCAGCGGAGCCCTGACAGGGGTTCAAGAGACCCAGTACTTC
NA	NA	TRBV9	TRBJ2-3	CASSQIARGRTDTQYF	TGTGCCAGCAGCCAAATAGCCCGAGGTCGCACAGATACGCAGTATTTT
TRBD2	NA	TRBV19	TRBJ2-2	CASSSRGDTGELFF	TGTGCCAGTAGTAGCCGGGGGGACACCGGGGAGCTGTTTTTT
TRBD2	NA	TRBV19	TRBJ2-1	CASSTERGAPGNEQFF	TGTGCCAGTAGTACCGAGCGGGGGGCCCCAGGGAATGAGCAGTTCTTC
TRBD1	NA	TRBV2	TRBJ1-3	CASSEALGTGTGNTIYF	TGTGCCAGCAGTGAAGCGCTTGGGACAGGGACTGGAAACACCATATATTTT
TRBD2	NA	TRBV7-8	TRBJ2-5	CASSYWRTSEETQYF	TGTGCCAGCAGCTATTGGAGGACTAGCGAAGAGACCCAGTACTTC
TRBD1	NA	TRBV18	TRBJ2-5	CASSQGQGNQETQYF	TGTGCCAGCTCACAAGGACAGGGAAACCAAGAGACCCAGTACTTC
NA	NA	TRBV11-3	TRBJ2-1	CASSPPGLRYNEQFF	TGTGCCAGCAGCCCTCCGGGACTCCGCTACAATGAGCAGTTCTTC
TRBD1	NA	TRBV5-5	TRBJ1-2	CASSVNRGAGYF	TGTGCCAGCAGCGTGAACAGGGGAGCAGGCTACTTC
TRBD1	NA	TRBV10-3	TRBJ1-5	CAIGTGGYQPQHF	TGTGCCATCGGGACAGGGGGGTATCAGCCCCAGCATTTT
TRBD2	NA	TRBV11-2	TRBJ2-2	CASSPNSGRAFPGELFF	TGTGCCAGCAGCCCCAACAGCGGGAGGGCCTTCCCCGGGGAGCTGTTTTTT
TRBD1	NA	TRBV9	TRBJ2-1	CASSGTGDVRDEQFF	TGTGCCAGCAGCGGTACAGGGGACGTCAGAGATGAGCAGTTCTTC
NA	NA	TRBV25-1	TRBJ1-2	CASSEPTAYYGYTF	TGTGCCAGCAGTGAACCGACAGCTTACTATGGCTACACCTTC
NA	NA	TRBV11-2	TRBJ2-3	CASSFEGGLRTDTQYF	TGTGCCAGCAGCTTTGAGGGAGGCCTTCGCACAGATACGCAGTATTTT
TRBD2	NA	TRBV7-9	TRBJ2-1	CASSLGPSGYNEQFF	TGTGCCAGCAGCTTAGGTCCTAGCGGCTACAATGAGCAGTTCTTC
NA	NA	TRBV18	TRBJ2-1	CASSPPLQVPYNEQFF	TGTGCCAGCTCACCCCCGCTGCAGGTTCCCTACAATGAGCAGTTCTTC
TRBD1	NA	TRBV27	TRBJ1-2	CASSFAGQGTYGYTF	TGTGCCAGCAGTTTCGCGGGACAGGGGACCTATGGCTACACCTTC
TRBD2	NA	TRBV9	TRBJ2-2	CASSVALAGASGGELFF	TGTGCCAGCAGCGTAGCACTAGCGGGGGCTAGTGGTGGGGAGCTGTTTTTT